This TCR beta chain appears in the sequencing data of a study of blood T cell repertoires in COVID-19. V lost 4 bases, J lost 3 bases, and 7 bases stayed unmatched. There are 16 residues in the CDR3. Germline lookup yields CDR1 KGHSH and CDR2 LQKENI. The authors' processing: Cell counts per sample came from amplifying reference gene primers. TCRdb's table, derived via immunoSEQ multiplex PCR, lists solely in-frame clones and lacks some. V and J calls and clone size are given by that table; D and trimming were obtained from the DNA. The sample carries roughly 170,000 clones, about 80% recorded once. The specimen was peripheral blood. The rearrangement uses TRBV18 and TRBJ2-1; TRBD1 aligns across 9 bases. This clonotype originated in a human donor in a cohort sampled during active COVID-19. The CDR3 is CASSRLTGGRYNEQFF. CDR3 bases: TGTGCCAGCTCACGATTAACAGGGGGCCGCTACAATGAGCAGTTCTTC.